The 14 T cell receptor beta chains below all came from one sample that was sequenced in a study of T cell responses to AZD1222 COVID-19 vaccine (dated by TCRdb to the early 2020s). The time point label on this specimen signifies: about 28 days (+/-7) after the second vaccine dose. Library preparation was by the immunoSEQ multiplex PCR assay. TCRdb retrieved this table from immuneACCESS and kept in-frame rearrangements only. Not all clones are present; in checked studies, unresolved V genes account for under half, and no reason is known for the remainder. In this sample the table shows tens of thousands of clones, 80% to 95% of which occur a single time. Around 2.9% of the sample is held by the ten biggest clonotypes. This sample comprised peripheral blood, obtained 28 days after the second AZD1222 dose. The receptors derive from an adult who received the AZD1222 COVID-19 vaccine.

This clone came up once. This chain connects TRBV6-5 to TRBJ1-6; TRBD1 agrees at 9 bases. CDR3 length: 15 residues. In germline, CDR1 is MNHEY, CDR2 SVGAGI. V shed 6 bases and J 6 bases; nucleotides not matched to a gene: 6. As DNA, the CDR3 is TGTGCCAGCAGGATTAACAGGGGGCGTAATTCACCCCTCCACTTT. Translating gives CASRINRGRNSPLHF.

The chain combines TRBV7-9 with TRBJ1-1, with 7 bases matching TRBD1. Germline CDR1 is SEHNR and CDR2 is FQNEAQ (reference sequence). V lost 6 bases, J lost 2 bases, and 9 bases stayed unmatched. The CDR3 extends over 15 amino acids. The CDR3 coding sequence is TGTGCCAGCAGTCCCCCGGGACAGATAAACACTGAAGCTTTCTTT. This sequence encodes CASSPPGQINTEAFF.

The chain has TRBV6-1 and TRBJ2-3; no reliable D call. The CDR3 has 14 amino acids. Trimming removed 1 base at V and 2 bases at J, with 7 bases between. Germline V gene lookup returns CDR1 MNHNS and CDR2 SASEGT. The CDR3 reads CASSEGWATDTQYF. DNA for the CDR3: TGTGCCAGCAGTGAAGGGTGGGCCACAGATACGCAGTATTTT.

This rearrangement joins TRBV5-1 to TRBJ2-7; 9 bases agree with TRBD1. From germline, CDR1 is SGHRS and CDR2 YFSETQ. The CDR3 sequence is 15 residues long. V lost 0 bases, J lost 2 bases, and 3 bases stayed unmatched. This CDR3 is CASSLAGTGTYEQYF. The CDR3 nucleotides are TGCGCCAGCAGCTTGGCCGGGACAGGGACCTACGAGCAGTACTTC.

This chain links TRBV30 with TRBJ1-1, with D unclear. V dropped 1 base and J dropped 0 bases, with 6 bases sitting between them. CDR3 size: 13 residues. Germline loops: CDR1 GTSNPN, CDR2 SVGIG (reference sequence). DNA for the CDR3: TGTGCCTGGAGTGCCCATATGAACACTGAAGCTTTCTTT. Its translation: CAWSAHMNTEAFF.

V is TRBV30 and J is TRBJ1-2; D perhaps matches TRBD1 (6 bases). V lost 0 bases and J 8 bases, leaving 16 bases between the germline ends. The CDR3 extends over 14 amino acids. Germline V lookup: CDR1 GTSNPN, CDR2 SVGIG (reference sequence). Here the CDR3 reads CAWSVLRTAVGYTF. The DNA for the CDR3 is TGTGCCTGGAGTGTACTGAGGACAGCGGTGGGCTACACCTTC.

This rearrangement joins TRBV7-8 to TRBJ1-2, with D hard to call. Germline values: CDR1 SGHVS, CDR2 FQNEAQ. V dropped 1 base and J dropped 7 bases, with 22 bases sitting between them. CDR3 length: 17 residues. For the CDR3, the DNA is TGTGCCAGCAGCTTAGTTTCAGGATTAGACCTTTATGGTGGCTACACCTTC. Protein sequence: CASSLVSGLDLYGGYTF.

The sample holds a few counts of this clone. The gene calls are TRBV5-1 and TRBJ1-1; 9 bases fit TRBD1. V was clipped by 5 bases and J by 1 base; unmatched bases: 9. The CDR3 sequence is 16 residues long. Germline CDR1 and CDR2: SGHRS and YFSETQ. CDR3 region: CASSRGQGNRNTEAFF. In nucleotides, the CDR3 is TGCGCCAGCAGTCGGGGACAGGGAAATAGGAACACTGAAGCTTTCTTT.

The chain has TRBV6-5 and TRBJ1-1, with D hard to call. The CDR3 loop spans 14 amino acids. Per the germline V gene, CDR1 is MNHEY and CDR2 is SVGAGI. Trimming took off 0 bases at V and 3 bases at J, with 8 bases between the two ends. The CDR3 DNA is TGTGCCAGCAGTTACTCGACCGGGTACACTGAAGCTTTCTTT. As protein: CASSYSTGYTEAFF.

The rearrangement uses TRBV5-1 and TRBJ2-1; a possible D gene is TRBD2 (5 bases). Trimming stripped 0 bases from V and 5 bases from J, with 12 bases between. The germline V gene has CDR1 SGHRS and CDR2 YFSETQ. The CDR3 is 15 residues long. The CDR3 DNA follows: TGCGCCAGCAGCTTGGGGCTAGCATCCCACAATGAGCAGTTCTTC. Translating gives CASSLGLASHNEQFF.

The V gene is TRBV7-2, the J gene TRBJ2-2; D is possibly TRBD2 (6 bases). The CDR3 is made up of 15 amino acids. Germline CDR1 reads SGHTA; CDR2 reads FQGNSA. Trimming took off 5 bases at V and 6 bases at J, with 16 bases between the two ends. The CDR3 DNA follows: TGTGCCAGCAGCCAGACGGGGGTGGTCGCCGGGGAGCTGTTTTTT. This gives the protein CASSQTGVVAGELFF. Together with reference TRBV7-2 and TRBJ2-2, the CDR3 gives the full variable domain: GAGVSQSPSNKVTEKGKDVELRCDPISGHTALYWYRQSLGQGLEFLIYFQGNSAPDKSGLPSDRFSAERTGGSVSTLTIQRTQQEDSAVYLCASSQTGVVAGELFFGEGSRLTVL.

The V gene is TRBV7-6, the J gene TRBJ1-1; weak D call: TRBD1 (5 bases). V lost 1 base to trimming and J lost 1 base, with 7 bases between them. CDR3 size: 14 residues. The germline gives CDR1 SGHVS, CDR2 FNYEAQ. CDR3 sequence reads: CASSLVGQNTEAFF. CDR3 coding DNA: TGTGCCAGCAGCTTAGTGGGGCAGAACACTGAAGCTTTCTTT. The whole variable domain, filled in from reference TRBV7-6 and TRBJ1-1, reads GAGVSQSPRYKVTKRGQDVALRCDPISGHVSLYWYRQALGQGPEFLTYFNYEAQQDKSGLPNDRFSAERPEGSISTLTIQRTEQRDSAMYRCASSLVGQNTEAFFGQGTRLTVV.

The chain is built from TRBV7-3 and TRBJ1-1, with a weak D call TRBD1 (6 bases). The germline V gene has CDR1 SGHTA and CDR2 FQGTGA. This CDR3 is 14 amino acids long. The germline V and J ends were trimmed by 2 bases and 8 bases, with 15 bases remaining between them. CDR3 protein: CASSLGGGQREAFF. Written as DNA, the CDR3 is TGTGCCAGCAGCTTAGGGGGCGGACAGCGGGAAGCTTTCTTT.

The V and J genes are TRBV4-1 and TRBJ1-1; tentative D call: TRBD1 (5 bases). The CDR3 has 14 residues. The germline V gene encodes CDR1 MGHRA and CDR2 YSYEKL. Trimming removed 1 base at V and 6 bases at J, with 12 bases between. DNA of the CDR3: TGCGCCAGCAGCCAAGCAGGGATGGAAGCTGAAGCTTTCTTT. Translated: CASSQAGMEAEAFF.